This T cell receptor beta chain comes out of a study of blood T cell repertoires in COVID-19. About the research overall: Acute-phase and convalescent COVID-19 samples originated in the United States, Italy and Spain. The cDNA or gDNA used as material had been derived from T cells, B-cell-depleted T cells, or PBMCs.

Authors' data handling: From reference gene primer amplification, estimates of nucleated cell counts were derived. Measured with immunoSEQ multiplex PCR; TCRdb has only the in-frame clones, and not every one. That table supplies the V and J calls and clone size; D and trimming were determined from the DNA. The data contain around 190,000 clones, roughly 80% of them singletons. The germline gives CDR1 SGHRS, CDR2 YFSETQ. The CDR3 has 16 residues. Deletions cut 4 bases from V and 1 base from J, with 14 bases between. This clone was observed once. The sample consisted of peripheral blood. This chain uses TRBV5-1 with TRBJ2-2, with D possibly matching TRBD2 (6 bases). This clonotype originated in a man aged 55-75 years with acute or convalescent COVID-19. The CDR3 DNA follows: TGCGCCAGCAGCGGCGGGGCTAGCGAGAACACCGGGGAGCTGTTTTTT. This encodes CASSGGASENTGELFF.